This is a list of T cell receptor beta chains from one sample in a study of blood T cell repertoires in COVID-19. Here immunoSEQ multiplex PCR was the method, and the copy in TCRdb shows in-frame clones only, minus some. The table lists just over 350,000 clones, roughly 90% of them singletons, with 7.1% in the top ten. Material for sequencing was peripheral blood. Receptors were obtained from a woman in her sixties or seventies with COVID-19, enrolled during active disease. Each CDR3 is given with its conserved first and last residue. A D gene is named only where the DNA matches it firmly. Only part of the rows carry a size: once, few, many, or a class if the clone is expanded.

>16|TRBJ2-7|TRBV27|.|TRBD1
CASRPWGQGSSYEQYF
TGTGCCAGCAGACCTTGGGGACAGGGATCATCCTACGAGCAGTACTTC
>15|TRBJ2-7|TRBV4-1|.|TRBD2
CASSHWTSGSYEQYF
TGCGCCAGCAGCCATTGGACTAGCGGGTCCTACGAGCAGTACTTC
>13|TRBJ1-3|TRBV5-1|few|.
CASSLTLENTIYF
TGCGCCAGCAGCTTGACCCTTGAGAACACCATATATTTT
>14|TRBJ1-6|TRBV6-5|.|TRBD1
CASSYRQGNSPLHF
TGTGCCAGCAGTTACAGACAGGGAAATTCACCCCTCCACTTT
>13|TRBJ1-4|TRBV19|.|.
CASEGATNEKLFF
TGTGCCAGTGAGGGAGCGACTAATGAAAAACTGTTTTTT
>14|TRBJ1-6|TRBV4-1|.|.
CASSQGQSYSPLHF
TGCGCCAGCAGCCAAGGACAGTCTTATTCACCCCTCCACTTT
>14|TRBJ2-5|TRBV19|.|.
CASSMVRGQETQYF
TGTGCCAGTAGTATGGTCAGGGGACAAGAGACCCAGTACTTC
>11|TRBJ1-6|TRBV7-2|.|.
CASSFRSPLHF
TGTGCCAGCAGCTTCCGTTCACCCCTCCACTTT
>14|TRBJ1-2|TRBV2|once|.
CASLPWEGNYGYTF
TGTGCCAGCCTCCCTTGGGAGGGGAACTATGGCTACACCTTC
>16|TRBJ1-4|TRBV6-5|.|.
CASSYGGPRGVEKLFF
TGTGCCAGCAGTTACGGGGGACCGCGCGGGGTGGAAAAACTGTTTTTT
>15|TRBJ2-7|TRBV14|once|.
CASSPRQRPSYEQYF
TGTGCCAGCAGCCCCCGACAGCGCCCCTCCTACGAGCAGTACTTC
>13|TRBJ2-3|TRBV11-2|.|.
CASSFQGSDTQYF
TGTGCCAGCAGCTTCCAGGGGTCAGATACGCAGTATTTT
>17|TRBJ2-5|TRBV12-5|.|.
CASGRPQGQGGRETQYF
TGTGCTAGTGGCCGTCCTCAAGGCCAGGGTGGACGAGAGACCCAGTACTTC
>15|TRBJ2-7|TRBV7-2|.|TRBD2
CASSFRGLAGYEQYF
TGTGCCAGCAGCTTTCGGGGACTAGCGGGCTACGAGCAGTACTTC
>15|TRBJ1-2|TRBV7-2|.|TRBD1
CASTGQGAFNYGYTF
TGTGCCAGCACAGGACAGGGGGCTTTTAACTATGGCTACACCTTC
>15|TRBJ1-3|TRBV11-2|.|TRBD1
CASSLDLGGSYTIYF
TGTGCCAGCAGCTTAGATCTAGGGGGCTCGTACACCATATATTTT
>16|TRBJ1-4|TRBV5-1|.|TRBD1
CASSYGNRGVDEKLFF
TGCGCCAGCAGCTACGGGAACAGGGGGGTTGATGAAAAACTGTTTTTT
>15|TRBJ1-1|TRBV6-6|.|TRBD1
CASTLKGAVNTEAFF
TGTGCCAGCACCCTCAAGGGGGCCGTGAACACTGAAGCTTTCTTT
>13|TRBJ2-3|TRBV6-4|.|.
CASSDPRGDTQYF
TGTGCCAGCAGTGACCCGAGGGGGGATACGCAGTATTTT
>14|TRBJ1-1|TRBV7-9|few|TRBD1
CASNFRQGNTEAFF
TGTGCCAGCAACTTCCGACAGGGGAACACTGAAGCTTTCTTT
>15|TRBJ1-6|TRBV5-1|.|.
CASSLGASPGSPLHF
TGCGCCAGCAGCTTGGGGGCCTCCCCAGGGTCACCCCTCCACTTT
>14|TRBJ2-5|TRBV29-1|.|.
CSVEIRQTGETQYF
TGCAGCGTTGAGATACGACAAACTGGGGAGACCCAGTACTTC
>14|TRBJ2-5|TRBV29-1|.|TRBD1
CSVTGTGFQETQYF
TGCAGCGTCACCGGGACAGGGTTCCAAGAGACCCAGTACTTC
>17|TRBJ2-6|TRBV7-9|.|TRBD1
CASRTGQVLSGANVLTF
TGTGCCAGCCGCACCGGACAGGTGCTCTCTGGGGCCAACGTCCTGACTTTC
>14|TRBJ1-1|TRBV19|.|.
CASSLGSPSTEAFF
TGTGCCAGTAGCTTGGGGAGCCCTAGCACTGAAGCTTTCTTT
>16|TRBJ1-2|TRBV4-1|few|TRBD1
CASSQGATGGAYGYTF
TGCGCCAGCAGCCAAGGTGCGACAGGGGGCGCGTATGGCTACACCTTC
>14|TRBJ2-3|TRBV30|few|.
CAWDWGGFTDTQYF
TGTGCCTGGGACTGGGGGGGCTTCACAGATACGCAGTATTTT
>11|TRBJ2-5|TRBV20-1|.|TRBD2
CSAGGGETQYF
TGCAGTGCTGGGGGAGGGGAGACCCAGTACTTC
>15|TRBJ2-7|TRBV10-3|.|TRBD1
CAISDSGQGGSEQYF
TGTGCCATCAGTGACTCGGGACAGGGTGGGAGCGAGCAGTACTTC
>15|TRBJ2-3|TRBV27|.|TRBD2
CASSLFGGGADTQYF
TGTGCCAGCAGTTTGTTCGGGGGGGGCGCAGATACGCAGTATTTT
>17|TRBJ2-1|TRBV5-1|.|.
CASSPGGLGLLYNEQFF
TGCGCCAGCAGCCCAGGGGGGCTTGGACTCCTTTACAATGAGCAGTTCTTC
>14|TRBJ1-3|TRBV5-4|.|.
CASSLGGSRNTIYF
TGTGCCAGCAGCTTGGGTGGCAGTCGAAACACCATATATTTT
>16|TRBJ1-5|TRBV15|.|TRBD1
CATSRFGTGGNQPQHF
TGTGCCACCAGCAGATTCGGGACAGGGGGCAATCAGCCCCAGCATTTT
>13|TRBJ1-2|TRBV19|once|.
CASRAQGTYGYTF
TGTGCCAGTAGGGCCCAGGGGACCTATGGCTACACCTTC
>14|TRBJ2-7|TRBV7-9|once|.
CASSPRGRGNEQYF
TGTGCCAGCAGCCCTCGGGGCAGGGGCAACGAGCAGTACTTC
>14|TRBJ2-7|TRBV7-9|.|TRBD1
CASSIGTESYEQYF
TGTGCCAGCAGCATAGGGACAGAGTCCTACGAGCAGTACTTC
>14|TRBJ2-1|TRBV6-4|.|TRBD2
CAGLRGGTYNEQFF
TGTGCCGGATTACGGGGGGGCACCTACAATGAGCAGTTCTTC